This TCR beta chain was identified in a study of OX40 agonist ivuxolimab in advanced cancers. Using immunoSEQ multiplex PCR, the repertoire was profiled, and TCRdb retains in-frame clones only, with some absent. Here the sample spans about 48,000 clones, around 84% being singletons. Germline loops: CDR1 LNHNV, CDR2 YYDKDF (reference sequence). The V end was cut by 0 bases, the J end by 3 bases, with 6 bases between. CDR3 length: 13 amino acids. The source material was CD4+ or CD8+ T cells sorted from blood, sampled in a trial of the OX40 agonist ivuxolimab. The receptor was isolated from an adult with an advanced solid tumor such as melanoma, head and neck, liver or kidney cancer. This rearrangement joins TRBV15 to TRBJ2-7; no clear D. The CDR3 bases are TGTGCCACCAGCAGAGATCAGAACTACGAGCAGTACTTC. It is translated as CATSRDQNYEQYF.